The 3 T cell receptor beta chains presented below share a single source sample, sequenced in a study of blood T cell repertoires in COVID-19. The protocol was immunoSEQ multiplex PCR, while the TCRdb copy is restricted to in-frame clones and leaves out a portion. The table records 200,000 or so clones, just under 85% of them present only once. Sample: peripheral blood. All receptors derive from a woman aged 70-85 years with active or convalescent COVID-19.

The chain uses TRBV11-3 and TRBJ1-5; no clear D gene. The CDR3 is 19 amino acids. Germline-derived CDR1 and CDR2 are SGHNT and YENEEA. V was shortened by 0 bases and J by 4 bases, with 22 bases between the two germline ends. Written as DNA, the CDR3 is TGTGCCAGCAGCTTAGATGCCCCCGGGCGGGTGAGGCCGAATCAGCCCCAGCATTTT. Translating gives CASSLDAPGRVRPNQPQHF.

This chain uses TRBV18 with TRBJ2-7; tentative D call: TRBD1 (6 bases). The CDR3 is 15 amino acids. Trimming stripped 2 bases from V and 0 bases from J, with 11 bases between. Germline V gene sequence: CDR1 KGHSH, CDR2 LQKENI. The CDR3 DNA reads as TGTGCCAGCTCACCAGGGCAGGGGTACTCCTACGAGCAGTACTTC. It is translated as CASSPGQGYSYEQYF.

The rearrangement joins TRBV5-1 to TRBJ1-2; no clear D. Trimming took off 0 bases at V and 4 bases at J, with 13 bases between the two ends. The CDR3 contains 15 residues. CDR1 SGHRS and CDR2 YFSETQ come from the germline V gene. In DNA form, the CDR3 reads TGCGCCAGCAGCTTGGCGGACTCAACTATCTATGGCTACACCTTC. Translated: CASSLADSTIYGYTF.